This T cell receptor (beta chain) was documented in a study of spatial heterogeneity in lung cancer. Points from the study as a whole: Intratumoral expanded alpha and beta TCR counts were found to track tumor mutation counts. The authors estimated that about 6.4% of tumor T cells were covered for alpha chains and about 12% for beta chains.

TCRdb re-called the 5' RACE reads through MiXCR, storing one row per CDR3 protein. The sample carries some 10,000 distinct CDR3 sequences, over 3.5% recorded once. The CDR3 consists of 11 residues. Germline V gene lookup returns CDR1 MNHNS and CDR2 SASEGT. The germline V and J ends were trimmed by 8 bases and 7 bases, with 9 bases remaining between them. This clonotype has at least ten counts. Antigen specificity is unknown. Described time point: sample taken at primary tumor resection. There were roughly 72 donors, all of them untreated patients with early-stage non-small cell lung cancer. The chain uses TRBV6-1 and TRBJ2-1; no reliable D call. The receptor's source is a female donor with early-stage non-small cell lung cancer. The source material was lung tumor tissue, sampled at surgery. The CDR3 protein is CASWELNEQFF. The CDR3 region has the DNA TGTGCCAGCTGGGAATTGAATGAGCAGTTCTTC.